This T cell receptor beta chain was identified in a study of metastatic and nonmetastatic thyroid tumors (dated by TCRdb to 2020 to 2022). About the study as a whole: Repertoires were compared across peripheral blood and tumor or nodule tissue samples from malignant and benign thyroid patients. The study at large found these results: In both blood and tumor samples, malignant tumors were reported to have significantly higher TCR beta diversity than benign nodules.

In this sample, this clone turned up many times. No cognate antigen has been identified for it. Within one base of it there is no much larger clone, and no base qualities were kept. Library prep was done by PCR. The reads were generated on an Illumina HiSeq 4000. High-throughput sequencing was used to profile the CDR3 region of the TCR beta-chain in every patient. For the original study's pipeline: Drawing on CDR3 differences between clinicopathological groups, the researchers built a classifier meant to tell apart patients with distant-metastatic papillary thyroid cancer. Repertoire diversity was assessed with the Shannon index, and tumor-blood repertoire similarity with the Morisita-Horn index. Starting from the raw public reads, TCRdb applied fastp trimming at Q25, assembled clones with MiXCR and retained in-frame beta chains. These V and J calls originate from TCRdb's pipeline instead of the authors' own analysis. The sample data list about 25,000 clones, and about 20% of these were observed just once. The top ten clonotypes cover approximately 30% of the sample.

Before undergoing thyroid surgery, none of the patients had been given any kind of treatment. Using T-cell receptor beta sequencing, the researchers looked back retrospectively at clinical samples from patients, gathered between about 2011 and 2018. The CDR3, cysteine through phenylalanine, is 13 amino acids long. Left in the record is the CDR3 DNA by itself, 39 bases read in frame from the first base. Germline trimming amounts to 4 bases on V and 4 bases on J, with 3 as the count of junction bases outside the gene matches. The germline V gene specifies SGHRS as CDR1 and YFSETQ as CDR2. Sequenced: blood. This receptor was obtained from a male donor with papillary thyroid cancer or a benign thyroid nodule (not recorded which). Some clones in this sample may be carry-over from other donors' samples. The V and J genes are TRBV5-1 and TRBJ2-5; 8 of the junction bases match TRBD1. The bases are TGCGCCAGCAGCCAGGGGGCTAGAGAGACCCAGTACTTC. Its coded protein is CASSQGARETQYF.